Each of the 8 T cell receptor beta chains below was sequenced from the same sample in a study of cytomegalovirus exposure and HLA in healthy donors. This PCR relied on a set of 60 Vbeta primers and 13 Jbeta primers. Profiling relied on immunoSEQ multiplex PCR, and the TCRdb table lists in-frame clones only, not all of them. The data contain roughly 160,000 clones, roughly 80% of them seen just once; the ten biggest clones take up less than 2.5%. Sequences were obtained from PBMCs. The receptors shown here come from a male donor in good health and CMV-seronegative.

The CDR3 is CASSYRTGGGETQYF. The CDR3 bases are TGTGCCAGCAGTTACCGGACAGGGGGTGGGGAGACCCAGTACTTC. The V and J genes are TRBV6-5 and TRBJ2-5; TRBD1 agrees at 10 bases. V was pared by 2 bases and J by 5 bases, with 5 bases of the junction left unmatched. This CDR3 is built from 15 residues. Germline V gives CDR1 MNHEY, CDR2 SVGAGI.

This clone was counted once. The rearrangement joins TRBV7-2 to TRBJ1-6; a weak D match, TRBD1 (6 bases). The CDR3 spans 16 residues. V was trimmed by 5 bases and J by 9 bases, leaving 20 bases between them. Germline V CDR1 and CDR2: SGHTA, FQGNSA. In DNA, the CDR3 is TGTGCCAGCAGCCCCCCTTGGGGGGGGCGAGGTTCACCCCTCCACTTT. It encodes CASSPPWGGRGSPLHF.

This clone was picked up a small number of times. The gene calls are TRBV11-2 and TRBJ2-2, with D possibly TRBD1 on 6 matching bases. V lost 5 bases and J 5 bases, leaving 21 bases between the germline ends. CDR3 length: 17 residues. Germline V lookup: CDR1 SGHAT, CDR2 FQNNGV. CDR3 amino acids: CASSQYRVAEYTGELFF. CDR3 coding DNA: TGTGCCAGCAGCCAATACAGGGTGGCGGAGTATACCGGGGAGCTGTTTTTT.

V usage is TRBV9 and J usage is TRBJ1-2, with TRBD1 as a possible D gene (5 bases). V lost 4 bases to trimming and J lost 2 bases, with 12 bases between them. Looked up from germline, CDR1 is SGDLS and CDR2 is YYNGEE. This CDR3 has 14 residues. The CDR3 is CASSRAGENYGYTF. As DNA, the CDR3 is TGTGCCAGCAGCCGGGCGGGGGAGAACTATGGCTACACCTTC.

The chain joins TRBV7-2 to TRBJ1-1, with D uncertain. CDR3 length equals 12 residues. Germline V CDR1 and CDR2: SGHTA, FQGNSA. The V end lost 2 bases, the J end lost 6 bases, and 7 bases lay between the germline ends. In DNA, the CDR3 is TGTGCCAGCAGCTTACATTCCCCTGAAGCTTTCTTT. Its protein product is CASSLHSPEAFF.

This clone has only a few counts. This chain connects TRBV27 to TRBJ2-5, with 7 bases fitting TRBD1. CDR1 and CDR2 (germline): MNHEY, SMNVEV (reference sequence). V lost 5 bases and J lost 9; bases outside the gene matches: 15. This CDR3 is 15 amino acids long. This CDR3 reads CASSGTGTVSGAQYF. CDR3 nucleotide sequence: TGTGCCAGCAGTGGCACCGGGACAGTATCAGGGGCCCAGTACTTC.

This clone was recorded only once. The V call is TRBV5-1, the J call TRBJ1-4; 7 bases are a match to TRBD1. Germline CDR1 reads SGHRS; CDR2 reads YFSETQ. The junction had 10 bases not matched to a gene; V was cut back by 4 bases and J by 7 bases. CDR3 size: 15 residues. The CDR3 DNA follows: TGCGCCAGCAGCCCCGGGACAGTTGTTTCTGAAAAACTGTTTTTT. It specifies CASSPGTVVSEKLFF.

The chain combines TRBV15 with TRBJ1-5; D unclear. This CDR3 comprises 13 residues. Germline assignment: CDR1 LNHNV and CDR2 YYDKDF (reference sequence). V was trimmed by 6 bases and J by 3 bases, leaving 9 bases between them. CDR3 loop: CATRSESNQPQHF. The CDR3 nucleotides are TGTGCCACCAGAAGTGAGTCCAATCAGCCCCAGCATTTT.